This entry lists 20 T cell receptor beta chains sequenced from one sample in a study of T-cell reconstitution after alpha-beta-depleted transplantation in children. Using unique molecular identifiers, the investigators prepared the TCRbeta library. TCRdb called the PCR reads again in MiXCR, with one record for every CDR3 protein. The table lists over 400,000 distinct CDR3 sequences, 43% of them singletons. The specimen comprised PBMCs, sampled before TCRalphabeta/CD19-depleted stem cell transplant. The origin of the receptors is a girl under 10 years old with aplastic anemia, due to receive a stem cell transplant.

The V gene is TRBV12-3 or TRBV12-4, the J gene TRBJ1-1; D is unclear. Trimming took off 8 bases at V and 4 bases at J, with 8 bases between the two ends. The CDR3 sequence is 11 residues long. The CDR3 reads CASGRGTEAFF. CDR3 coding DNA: TGTGCCAGCGGGCGGGGCACTGAAGCTTTCTTT.

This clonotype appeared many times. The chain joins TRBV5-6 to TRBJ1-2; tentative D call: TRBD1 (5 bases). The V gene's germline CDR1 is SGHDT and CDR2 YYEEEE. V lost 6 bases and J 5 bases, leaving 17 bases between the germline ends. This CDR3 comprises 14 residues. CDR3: CASTHQRAGYGYTF. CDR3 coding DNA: TGTGCCAGCACCCATCAGCGGGCAGGGTATGGCTACACCTTC.

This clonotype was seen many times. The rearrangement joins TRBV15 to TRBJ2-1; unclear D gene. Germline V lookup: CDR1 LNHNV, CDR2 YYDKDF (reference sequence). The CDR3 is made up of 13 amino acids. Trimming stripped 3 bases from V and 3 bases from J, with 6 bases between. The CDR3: CATSSYIYNEQFF. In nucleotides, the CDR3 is TGTGCCACCAGCAGCTATATCTACAATGAGCAGTTCTTC.

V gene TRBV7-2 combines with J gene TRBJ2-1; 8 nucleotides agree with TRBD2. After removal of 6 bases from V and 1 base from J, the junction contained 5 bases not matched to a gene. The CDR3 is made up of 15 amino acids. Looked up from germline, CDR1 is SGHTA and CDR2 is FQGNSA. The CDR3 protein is CASRVREGSYNEQFF. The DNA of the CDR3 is TGTGCCAGCAGGGTACGGGAGGGTTCCTACAATGAGCAGTTCTTC.

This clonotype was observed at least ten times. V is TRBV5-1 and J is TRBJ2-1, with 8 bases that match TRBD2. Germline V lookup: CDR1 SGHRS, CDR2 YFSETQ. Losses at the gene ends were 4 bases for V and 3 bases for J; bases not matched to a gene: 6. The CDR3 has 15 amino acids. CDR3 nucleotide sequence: TGCGCCAGCAGCCCTGGACTAGCAGGCTACAATGAGCAGTTCTTC. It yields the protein CASSPGLAGYNEQFF.

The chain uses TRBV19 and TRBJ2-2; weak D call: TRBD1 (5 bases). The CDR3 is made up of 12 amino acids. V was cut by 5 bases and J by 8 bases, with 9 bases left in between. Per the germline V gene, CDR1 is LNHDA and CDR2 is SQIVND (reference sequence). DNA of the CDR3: TGTGCCAGTAGTGCCCGACAGGGGGAGCTGTTTTTT. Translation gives CASSARQGELFF.

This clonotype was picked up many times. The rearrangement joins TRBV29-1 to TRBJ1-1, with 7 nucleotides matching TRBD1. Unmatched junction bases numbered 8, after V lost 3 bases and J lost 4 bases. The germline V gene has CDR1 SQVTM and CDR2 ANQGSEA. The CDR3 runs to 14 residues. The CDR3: CSVDSTGAFTEAFF. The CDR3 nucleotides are TGCAGCGTTGACTCAACAGGGGCGTTCACTGAAGCTTTCTTT.

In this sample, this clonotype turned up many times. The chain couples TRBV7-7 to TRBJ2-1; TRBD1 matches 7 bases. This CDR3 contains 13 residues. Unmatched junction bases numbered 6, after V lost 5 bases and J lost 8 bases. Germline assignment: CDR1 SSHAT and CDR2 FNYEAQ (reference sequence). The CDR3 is CASSLIDRDEQFF. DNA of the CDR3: TGTGCCAGCAGCCTTATCGACAGGGATGAGCAGTTCTTC.

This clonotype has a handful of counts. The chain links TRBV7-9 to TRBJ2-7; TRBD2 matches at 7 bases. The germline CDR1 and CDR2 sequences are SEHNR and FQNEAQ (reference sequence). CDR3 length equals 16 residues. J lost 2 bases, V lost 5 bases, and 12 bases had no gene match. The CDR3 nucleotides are TGTGCCAGCAGCCCACATCTGGCGGGAGTCGCCTACGAGCAGTACTTC. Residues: CASSPHLAGVAYEQYF.

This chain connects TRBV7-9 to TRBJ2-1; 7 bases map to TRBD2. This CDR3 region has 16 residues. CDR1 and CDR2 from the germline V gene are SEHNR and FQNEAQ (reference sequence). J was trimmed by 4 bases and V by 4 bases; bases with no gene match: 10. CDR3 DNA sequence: TGTGCCAGCAGCTACTCCGGGACTATCCTTTACAATGAGCAGTTCTTC. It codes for CASSYSGTILYNEQFF.

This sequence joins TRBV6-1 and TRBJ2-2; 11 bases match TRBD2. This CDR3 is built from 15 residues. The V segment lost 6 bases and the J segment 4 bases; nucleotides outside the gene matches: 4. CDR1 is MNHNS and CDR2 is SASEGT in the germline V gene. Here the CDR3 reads CASRLAGVGTGELFF. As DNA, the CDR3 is TGTGCCAGCAGACTAGCGGGAGTAGGCACCGGGGAGCTGTTTTTT.

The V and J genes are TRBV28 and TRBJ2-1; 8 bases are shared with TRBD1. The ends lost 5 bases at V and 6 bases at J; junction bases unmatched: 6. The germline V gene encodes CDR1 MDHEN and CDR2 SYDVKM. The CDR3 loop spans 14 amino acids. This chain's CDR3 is CASSRSQGVNEQFF. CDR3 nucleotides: TGTGCCAGCAGTCGCTCACAGGGGGTCAATGAGCAGTTCTTC.

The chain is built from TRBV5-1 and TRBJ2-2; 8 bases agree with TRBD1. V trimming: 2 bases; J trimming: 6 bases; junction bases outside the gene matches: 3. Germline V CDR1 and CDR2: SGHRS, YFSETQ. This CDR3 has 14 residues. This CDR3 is CASSFRGQAGELFF. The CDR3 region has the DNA TGCGCCAGCAGCTTCAGGGGGCAGGCCGGGGAGCTGTTTTTT.

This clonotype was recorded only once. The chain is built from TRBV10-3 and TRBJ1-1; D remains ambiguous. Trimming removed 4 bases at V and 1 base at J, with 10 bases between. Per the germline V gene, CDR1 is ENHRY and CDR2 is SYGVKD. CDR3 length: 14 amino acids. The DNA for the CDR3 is TGTGCCATCAGTGGGAGTGTGGGGAACACTGAAGCTTTCTTT. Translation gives CAISGSVGNTEAFF.

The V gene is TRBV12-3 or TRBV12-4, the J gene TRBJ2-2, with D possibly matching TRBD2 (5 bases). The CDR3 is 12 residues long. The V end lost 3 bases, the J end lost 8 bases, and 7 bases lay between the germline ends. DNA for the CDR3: TGTGCCAGCAGTTTCGAGCGGGGGGAGCTGTTTTTT. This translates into CASSFERGELFF.

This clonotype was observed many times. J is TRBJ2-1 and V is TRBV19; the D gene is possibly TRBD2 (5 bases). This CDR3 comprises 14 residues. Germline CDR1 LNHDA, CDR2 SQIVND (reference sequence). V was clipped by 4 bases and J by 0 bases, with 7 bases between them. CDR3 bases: TGTGCCAGTAGTAGCGGGTACTCCTACAATGAGCAGTTCTTC. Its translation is CASSSGYSYNEQFF.

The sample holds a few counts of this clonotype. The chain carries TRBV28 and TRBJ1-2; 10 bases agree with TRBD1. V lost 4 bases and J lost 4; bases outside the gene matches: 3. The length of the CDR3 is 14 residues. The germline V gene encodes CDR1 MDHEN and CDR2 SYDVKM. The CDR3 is CASSSGTGVYGYTF. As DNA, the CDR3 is TGTGCCAGCAGTTCCGGGACAGGGGTCTATGGCTACACCTTC.

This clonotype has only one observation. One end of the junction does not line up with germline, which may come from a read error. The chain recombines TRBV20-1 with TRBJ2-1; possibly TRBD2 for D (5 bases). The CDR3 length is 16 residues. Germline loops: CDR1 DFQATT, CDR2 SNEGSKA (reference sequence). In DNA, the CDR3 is TGCAGTGCTAGAGACCGGACTCATAGCTCCCACAATGAGCAGTTCTTC. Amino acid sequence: CSARDRTHSSHNEQFF.

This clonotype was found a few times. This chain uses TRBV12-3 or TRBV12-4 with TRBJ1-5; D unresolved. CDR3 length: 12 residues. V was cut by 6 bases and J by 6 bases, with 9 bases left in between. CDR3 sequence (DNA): TGTGCCAGCAGCCCCCTAGGTCAGCCCCAGCATTTT. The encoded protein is CASSPLGQPQHF.

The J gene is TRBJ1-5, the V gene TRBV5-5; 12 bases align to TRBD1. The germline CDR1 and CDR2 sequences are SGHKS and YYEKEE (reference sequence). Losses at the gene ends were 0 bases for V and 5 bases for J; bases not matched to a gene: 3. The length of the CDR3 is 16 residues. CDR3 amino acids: CASSLGGTGGYQPQHF. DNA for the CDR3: TGTGCCAGCAGCTTGGGCGGGACAGGGGGCTATCAGCCCCAGCATTTT.